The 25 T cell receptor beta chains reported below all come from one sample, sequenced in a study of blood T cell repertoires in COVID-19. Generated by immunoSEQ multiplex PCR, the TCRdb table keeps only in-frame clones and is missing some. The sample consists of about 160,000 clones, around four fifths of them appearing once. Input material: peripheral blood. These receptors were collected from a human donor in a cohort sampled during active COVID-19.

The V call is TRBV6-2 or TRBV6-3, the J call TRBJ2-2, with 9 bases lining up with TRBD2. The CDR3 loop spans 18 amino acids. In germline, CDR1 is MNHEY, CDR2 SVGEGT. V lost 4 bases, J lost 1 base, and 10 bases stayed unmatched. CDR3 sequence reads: CASSSLLIAGENTGELFF. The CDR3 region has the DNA TGTGCCAGCAGTTCCCTACTTATAGCGGGGGAGAACACCGGGGAGCTGTTTTTT.

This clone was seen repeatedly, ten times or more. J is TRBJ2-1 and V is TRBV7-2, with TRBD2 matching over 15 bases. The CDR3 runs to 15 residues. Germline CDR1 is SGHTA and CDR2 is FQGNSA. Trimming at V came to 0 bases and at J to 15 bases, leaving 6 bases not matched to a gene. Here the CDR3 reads CASSLAPGTSGRWFF. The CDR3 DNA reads TGTGCCAGCAGCTTAGCCCCAGGGACTAGCGGGAGGTGGTTCTTC.

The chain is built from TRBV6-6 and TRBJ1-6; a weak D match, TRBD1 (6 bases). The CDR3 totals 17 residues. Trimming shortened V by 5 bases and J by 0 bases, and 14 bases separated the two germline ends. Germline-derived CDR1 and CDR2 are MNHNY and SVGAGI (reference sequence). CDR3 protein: CASSPDRPVSYNSPLHF. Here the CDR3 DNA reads TGTGCCAGCAGTCCCGACAGGCCAGTCTCCTATAATTCACCCCTCCACTTT.

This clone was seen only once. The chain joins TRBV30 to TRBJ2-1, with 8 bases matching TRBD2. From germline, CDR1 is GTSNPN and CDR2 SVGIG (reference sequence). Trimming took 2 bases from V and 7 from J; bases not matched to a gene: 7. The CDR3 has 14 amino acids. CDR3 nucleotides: TGTGCCTGGAGTTGGCTAGCGGGCTTGAATGAGCAGTTCTTC. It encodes CAWSWLAGLNEQFF.

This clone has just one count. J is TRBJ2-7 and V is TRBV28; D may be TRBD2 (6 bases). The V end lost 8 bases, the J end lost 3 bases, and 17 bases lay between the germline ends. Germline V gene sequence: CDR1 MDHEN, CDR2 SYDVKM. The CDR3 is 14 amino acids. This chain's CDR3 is CASARERKHYEQYF. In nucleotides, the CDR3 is TGTGCCAGCGCCCGGGAGAGGAAACACTACGAGCAGTACTTC.

The CDR3 coding sequence is TGCGCCAGCAGCCAAGGTCAAGCGGGAGCAGGGGAGCAGTTCTTC. Protein: CASSQGQAGAGEQFF. V and J are TRBV4-1 and TRBJ2-1; 8 nucleotides match TRBD2. Germline V gene data show CDR1 as MGHRA and CDR2 as YSYEKL. V lost 1 base to trimming and J lost 10 bases; unmatched junction nucleotides: 9. The CDR3 runs 15 residues.

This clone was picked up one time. As DNA, the CDR3 is TGTGCCAGCAGCCCCGACAGGGCCGATCAGCCCCAGCATTTT. It codes for CASSPDRADQPQHF. This rearrangement joins TRBV3-1 (or the pseudogene TRBV3-2) to TRBJ1-5; 7 nucleotides align to TRBD1. Per germline, CDR1 LGHDT and CDR2 YNNKEL (reference sequence). The trim removed 4 bases at V and 5 bases at J, leaving 5 bases unmatched. The CDR3 spans 14 residues.

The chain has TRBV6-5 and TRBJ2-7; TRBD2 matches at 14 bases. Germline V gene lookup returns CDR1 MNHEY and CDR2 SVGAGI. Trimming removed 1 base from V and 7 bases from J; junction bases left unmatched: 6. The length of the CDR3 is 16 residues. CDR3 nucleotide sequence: TGTGCCAGCAGTTACTTTCCCGGACTAGCGGGAGGTGAGCAGTACTTC. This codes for CASSYFPGLAGGEQYF.

Here the CDR3 DNA reads TGTGCCAGCAGCTTGGCAATGCAGGGGGACGATAATTCACCCCTCCACTTT. It translates to CASSLAMQGDDNSPLHF. The chain recombines TRBV5-6 with TRBJ1-6; 7 positions agree with TRBD1. V was pared by 0 bases and J by 5 bases, with 8 bases of the junction left unmatched. Germline CDR1 reads SGHDT; CDR2 reads YYEEEE. The CDR3 has 17 amino acids.

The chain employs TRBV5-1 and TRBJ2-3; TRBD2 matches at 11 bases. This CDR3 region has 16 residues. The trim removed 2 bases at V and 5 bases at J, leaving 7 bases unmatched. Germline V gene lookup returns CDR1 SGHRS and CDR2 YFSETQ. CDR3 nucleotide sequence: TGCGCCAGCAGCTTTGGGCTAGCGGGAGGCGGAGATACGCAGTATTTT. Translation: CASSFGLAGGGDTQYF.

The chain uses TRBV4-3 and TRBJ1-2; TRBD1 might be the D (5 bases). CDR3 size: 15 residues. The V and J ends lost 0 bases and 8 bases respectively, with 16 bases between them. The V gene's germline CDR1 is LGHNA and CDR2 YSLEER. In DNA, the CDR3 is TGCGCCAGCAGCCAAGAGCGGGGCTCGAGAGACGGCTACACCTTC. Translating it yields CASSQERGSRDGYTF.

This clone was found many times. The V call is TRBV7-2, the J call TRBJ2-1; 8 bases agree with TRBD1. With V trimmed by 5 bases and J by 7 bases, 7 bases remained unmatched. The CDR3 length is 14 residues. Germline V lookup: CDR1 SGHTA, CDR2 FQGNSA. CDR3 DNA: TGTGCCAGCAGCCCCGGACAGGGTGAGAATGAGCAGTTCTTC. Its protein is CASSPGQGENEQFF.

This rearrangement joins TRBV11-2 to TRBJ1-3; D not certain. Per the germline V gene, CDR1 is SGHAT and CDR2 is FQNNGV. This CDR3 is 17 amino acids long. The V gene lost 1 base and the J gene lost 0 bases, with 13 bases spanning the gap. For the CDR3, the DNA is TGTGCCAGCAGCTTAGCCCCTACTCAAACCTCTGGAAACACCATATATTTT. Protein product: CASSLAPTQTSGNTIYF.

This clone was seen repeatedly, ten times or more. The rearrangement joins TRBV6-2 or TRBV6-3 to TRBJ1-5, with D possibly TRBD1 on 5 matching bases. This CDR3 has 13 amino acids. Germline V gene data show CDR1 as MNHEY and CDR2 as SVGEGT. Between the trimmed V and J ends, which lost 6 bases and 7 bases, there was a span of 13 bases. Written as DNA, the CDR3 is TGTGCCAGCAGCCCGGACAATCGACAGCCCCAGCATTTT. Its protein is CASSPDNRQPQHF.

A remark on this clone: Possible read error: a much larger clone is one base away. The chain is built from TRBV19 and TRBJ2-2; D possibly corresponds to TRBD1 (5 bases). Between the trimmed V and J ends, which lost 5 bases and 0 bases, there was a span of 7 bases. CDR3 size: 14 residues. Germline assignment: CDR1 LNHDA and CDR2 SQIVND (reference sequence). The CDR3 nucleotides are TGTGCCAGTAGTCAGGGATCGAACACCGGGGAGCTGTTTTTT. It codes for CASSQGSNTGELFF.

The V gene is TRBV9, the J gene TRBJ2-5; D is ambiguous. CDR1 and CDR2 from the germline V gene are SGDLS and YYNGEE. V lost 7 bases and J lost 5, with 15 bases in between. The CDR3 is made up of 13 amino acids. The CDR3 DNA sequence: TGTGCCAGCTCCCAGGTATCTTCCGAGACCCAGTACTTC. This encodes CASSQVSSETQYF.

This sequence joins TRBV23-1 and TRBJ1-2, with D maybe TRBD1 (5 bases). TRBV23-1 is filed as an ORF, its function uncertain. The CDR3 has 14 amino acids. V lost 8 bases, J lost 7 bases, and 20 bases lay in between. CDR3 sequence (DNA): TGCGCCAGCGCAGGGACTGTTAGTTGTTGTGGCTACACCTTC. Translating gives CASAGTVSCCGYTF.

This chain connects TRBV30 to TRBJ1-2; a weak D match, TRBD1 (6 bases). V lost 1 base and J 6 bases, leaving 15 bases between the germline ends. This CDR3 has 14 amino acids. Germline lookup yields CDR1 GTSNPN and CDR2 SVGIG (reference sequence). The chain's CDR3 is CAWSAGHGANGYTF. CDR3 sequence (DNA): TGTGCCTGGAGTGCGGGACACGGGGCTAATGGCTACACCTTC.

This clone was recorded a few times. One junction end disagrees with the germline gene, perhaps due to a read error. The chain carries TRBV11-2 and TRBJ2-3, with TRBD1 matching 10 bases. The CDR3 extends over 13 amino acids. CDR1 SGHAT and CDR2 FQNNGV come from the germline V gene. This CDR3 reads CASSGRDRGFSGF. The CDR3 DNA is TGTGCCAGCAGCGGCCGGGACAGGGGTTTTTCGGGGTTT. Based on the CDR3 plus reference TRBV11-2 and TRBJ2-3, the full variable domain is EAGVAQSPRYKIIEKRQSVAFWCNPISGHATLYWYQQILGQGPKLLIQFQNNGVVDDSQLPKDRFSAERLKGVDSTLKIQPAKLEDSAVYLCASSGRDRGFSGFGPGTRLTVL.

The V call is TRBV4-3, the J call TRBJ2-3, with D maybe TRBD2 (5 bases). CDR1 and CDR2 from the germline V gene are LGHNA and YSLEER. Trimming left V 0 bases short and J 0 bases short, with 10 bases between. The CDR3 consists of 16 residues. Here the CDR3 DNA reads TGCGCCAGCAGCCAAGATCACCAGCGGAGCACAGATACGCAGTATTTT. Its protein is CASSQDHQRSTDTQYF.

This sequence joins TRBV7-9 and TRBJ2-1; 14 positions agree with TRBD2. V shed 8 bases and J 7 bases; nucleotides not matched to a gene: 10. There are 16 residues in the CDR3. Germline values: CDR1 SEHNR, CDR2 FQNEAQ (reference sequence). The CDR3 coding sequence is TGTGCCAGCTCATCCCCGGGACTAGCGGGAGTTAATGAGCAGTTCTTC. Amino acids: CASSSPGLAGVNEQFF.

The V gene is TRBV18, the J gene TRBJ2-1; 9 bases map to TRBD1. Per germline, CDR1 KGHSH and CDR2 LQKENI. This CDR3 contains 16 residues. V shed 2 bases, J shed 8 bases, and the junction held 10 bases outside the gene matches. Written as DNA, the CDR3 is TGTGCCAGCTCACCATCCAACAGGGGGCTTCAGGATGAGCAGTTCTTC. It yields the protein CASSPSNRGLQDEQFF. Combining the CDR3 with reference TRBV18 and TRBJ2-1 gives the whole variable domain NAGVMQNPRHLVRRRGQEARLRCSPMKGHSHVYWYRQLPEEGLKFMVYLQKENIIDESGMPKERFSAEFPKEGPSILRIQQVVRGDSAAYFCASSPSNRGLQDEQFFGPGTRLTVL.

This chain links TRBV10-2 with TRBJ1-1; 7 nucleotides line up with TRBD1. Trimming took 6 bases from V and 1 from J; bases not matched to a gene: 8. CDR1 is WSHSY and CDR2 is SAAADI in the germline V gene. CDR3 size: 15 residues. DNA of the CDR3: TGCGCCAGCAGCCCTGGACAGGCGGAGAACACTGAAGCTTTCTTT. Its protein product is CASSPGQAENTEAFF.

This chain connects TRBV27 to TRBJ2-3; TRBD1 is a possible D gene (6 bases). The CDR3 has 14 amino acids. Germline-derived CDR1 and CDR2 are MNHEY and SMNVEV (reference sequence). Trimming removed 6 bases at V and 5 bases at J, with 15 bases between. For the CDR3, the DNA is TGTGCCAGCAGCGAGACAGGCGGTGGAGATACGCAGTATTTT. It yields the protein CASSETGGGDTQYF.

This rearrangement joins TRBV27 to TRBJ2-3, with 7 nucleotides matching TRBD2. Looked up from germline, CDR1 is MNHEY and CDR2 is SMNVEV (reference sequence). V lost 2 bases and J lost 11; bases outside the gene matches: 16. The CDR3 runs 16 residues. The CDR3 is CASSLGAGAMIGEQYF. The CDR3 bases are TGTGCCAGCAGTTTAGGGGCGGGAGCGATGATCGGGGAGCAGTATTTT.